This passage covers 27 T cell receptor beta chains from one sample sequenced in a study of post-analysis software for immune sequencing data. Broader study findings: There were five TRBV segments more frequent in patients than controls, and TRBV5-6, TRBV5-1 and TRBV20-1 were among them.

TCR beta libraries were prepared from cDNA with unique molecular identifiers. TCRdb itself ran the PCR reads through MiXCR, one entry per CDR3 protein. The sample has roughly 400,000 distinct CDR3 sequences, over 30% seen once. No antigen is known for these receptors. Source material: blood. All receptors derive from a girl aged 2-9 years with multiple sclerosis.

The chain employs TRBV18 and TRBJ2-5; the D is unclear. This CDR3 spans 12 amino acids. The ends were cut back, 1 base at V and 11 bases at J, with 11 bases in the middle. The V gene's germline CDR1 is KGHSH and CDR2 LQKENI. DNA of the CDR3: TGTGCCAGCTCACCACACGGCACAGAGCAGTACTTC. Translation: CASSPHGTEQYF.

The CDR3 sequence is CSASPSGRWNEQFF. Here the CDR3 DNA reads TGCAGTGCGTCGCCTAGCGGGAGATGGAATGAGCAGTTCTTC. This chain links TRBV20-1 with TRBJ2-1; 10 bases map to TRBD2. This CDR3 contains 14 residues. Germline CDR1 is DFQATT and CDR2 is SNEGSKA (reference sequence). The J segment lost 7 bases and the V segment lost 6 bases, leaving 9 bases of the junction unmatched.

This clonotype was observed a few times. CDR3 nucleotides: TGTGCCACCAGCAGAGAGAGGCTAGATACGCAGTATTTT. Translated, it gives CATSRERLDTQYF. The J gene is TRBJ2-3, the V gene TRBV15; D remains unclear. From germline, CDR1 is LNHNV and CDR2 YYDKDF (reference sequence). Trimming left V 0 bases short and J 5 bases short, with 6 bases between. The CDR3 totals 13 residues.

The rearrangement uses TRBV15 and TRBJ1-1, with no clear D. This CDR3 has 14 residues. The germline V gene has CDR1 LNHNV and CDR2 YYDKDF (reference sequence). Trimming pared 1 base from V and 1 base from J, leaving 7 bases between. CDR3 region: CATSRGSPNTEAFF. The CDR3 DNA reads TGTGCCACCAGCAGAGGAAGTCCGAACACTGAAGCTTTCTTT.

This chain links TRBV7-6 with TRBJ2-7; no reliable D call. The assigned J gene may be wrong: the sequence end matches TRBJ2-5 better. CDR1 SGHVS and CDR2 FNYEAQ come from the germline V gene. The CDR3 sequence is 13 residues long. The CDR3 here is CASSRRFWETQYF. The CDR3 DNA sequence: TGTGCCAGCAGCCGGAGATTCTGGGAGACCCAGTACTTC.

The chain is built from TRBV27 and TRBJ2-5; 14 nucleotides agree with TRBD2. V shed 5 bases and J 5 bases; nucleotides not matched to a gene: 10. The CDR3 contains 17 residues. Germline V gene lookup returns CDR1 MNHEY and CDR2 SMNVEV (reference sequence). The CDR3 protein is CASSPMTSGGATETQYF. The CDR3 nucleotides are TGTGCCAGCAGTCCAATGACTAGCGGGGGGGCTACGGAGACCCAGTACTTC.

The chain couples TRBV9 to TRBJ1-4; D gene uncertain. V lost 6 bases, J lost 8 bases, and 17 bases lay in between. CDR1 is SGDLS, CDR2 YYNGEE, per germline. The CDR3 contains 14 residues. The CDR3 DNA reads TGTGCCAGCAACCAGCGGGGTGAAGGGGAAAAACTGTTTTTT. This codes for CASNQRGEGEKLFF. Full variable domain (missing parts from reference TRBV9 and TRBJ1-4): DSGVTQTPKHLITATGQRVTLRCSPRSGDLSVYWYQQSLDQGLQFLIQYYNGEERAKGNILERFSAQQFPDLHSELNLSSLELGDSALYFCASNQRGEGEKLFFGSGTQLSVL.

The chain carries TRBV12-3 or TRBV12-4 and TRBJ2-3; tentatively, D is TRBD1 or TRBD2 (5 bases each). Trimming took 5 bases from V and 6 from J, leaving 12 bases between them. The CDR3 contains 13 residues. CDR3 in DNA: TGTGCCAGCAGTGGGACGGACGGGGATACGCAGTATTTT. Protein product: CASSGTDGDTQYF.

This CDR3 reads CASRAGHQETQYF. For the CDR3, the DNA is TGCGCCAGCAGGGCGGGACACCAAGAGACCCAGTACTTC. The rearrangement joins TRBV5-1 to TRBJ2-5; weak D call: TRBD2 (6 bases). This CDR3 comprises 13 residues. Deletions cut 5 bases from V and 0 bases from J, with 8 bases between. The germline V gene has CDR1 SGHRS and CDR2 YFSETQ.

The chain employs TRBV28 and TRBJ1-2; TRBD1 aligns across 7 bases. Germline loops: CDR1 MDHEN, CDR2 SYDVKM. After removal of 6 bases from V and 7 bases from J, the junction contained 8 bases not matched to a gene. The length of the CDR3 is 13 residues. The CDR3 region has the DNA TGTGCCAGCAGCTGGACAGGAAATGGTGGCTACACCTTC. Encoded protein: CASSWTGNGGYTF.

This chain joins TRBV28 and TRBJ2-4, with a possible D match to TRBD2 (5 bases). The J call could be wrong; TRBJ2-7 is a better fit for the DNA end. The germline CDR1 and CDR2 sequences are MDHEN and SYDVKM. This CDR3 is 14 amino acids long. The CDR3 DNA sequence: TGTGCCAGCAGGGCCCGGGGATTAGGCTACGAGCAGTACTTC. It specifies CASRARGLGYEQYF.

This clonotype was counted between two and nine times. The V gene is TRBV20-1, the J gene TRBJ2-7; 10 bases agree with TRBD2. The CDR3 covers 17 residues. V gave up 2 bases and J gave up 0 bases; unmatched junction bases: 10. Germline-derived CDR1 and CDR2 are DFQATT and SNEGSKA (reference sequence). This chain's CDR3 is CSARSLAGVPVSYEQYF. CDR3 nucleotide sequence: TGCAGTGCTAGATCTCTAGCGGGAGTTCCCGTCTCCTACGAGCAGTACTTC.

The rearrangement links TRBV19 to TRBJ2-7, with 9 bases matching TRBD2. The tail of the sequence fits TRBJ2-5 better, so the J call may be wrong. The V gene's germline CDR1 is LNHDA and CDR2 SQIVND (reference sequence). The CDR3 extends over 14 amino acids. The CDR3 here is CASNSGSGPETQYF. CDR3 bases: TGTGCCAGTAATAGCGGGAGCGGGCCAGAGACCCAGTACTTC.

The chain has TRBV29-1 and TRBJ2-1, with 10 bases that match TRBD1. CDR1 is SQVTM and CDR2 is ANQGSEA in the germline V gene. CDR3 length: 14 amino acids. The V gene end was trimmed by 7 bases and the J gene end by 7 bases; junction bases not matched to a gene: 10. The chain's CDR3 is CSAPGQGRGNEQFF. The CDR3 DNA sequence: TGCAGCGCCCCGGGACAGGGGCGTGGGAATGAGCAGTTCTTC.

The chain recombines TRBV9 with TRBJ2-3; unclear D gene. Germline V gene lookup returns CDR1 SGDLS and CDR2 YYNGEE. Trimming removed 4 bases from V and 2 bases from J, with 11 bases in between. There are 14 residues in the CDR3. CDR3 DNA sequence: TGTGCCAGCAGCCTGTGGCTATTCACAGATACGCAGTATTTT. It yields the protein CASSLWLFTDTQYF.

The chain employs TRBV20-1 and TRBJ2-6; 7 nucleotides agree with TRBD2. Germline V gives CDR1 DFQATT, CDR2 SNEGSKA (reference sequence). The trim removed 7 bases at V and 0 bases at J, leaving 3 bases unmatched. The CDR3 is made up of 14 amino acids. In DNA form, the CDR3 reads TGCAGTGTGGGGGGGAGCTCTGGGGCCAACGTCCTGACTTTC. Translation gives CSVGGSSGANVLTF.

The table lists this clonotype with a few counts. This chain connects TRBV14 to TRBJ1-2, with no clear D. Germline-derived CDR1 and CDR2 are SGHDN and FVKESK. The germline V and J ends were trimmed by 1 base and 8 bases, with 5 bases remaining between them. This CDR3 is 11 amino acids long. CDR3 DNA: TGTGCCAGCAGCCAAGGGACCGGCTACACCTTC. This gives the protein CASSQGTGYTF.

V is TRBV9 and J is TRBJ2-1; possibly TRBD1 or TRBD2 for D (7 bases each). Trimming pared 4 bases from V and 8 bases from J, leaving 22 bases between. CDR3 length: 16 amino acids. Germline CDR1 reads SGDLS; CDR2 reads YYNGEE. This CDR3 reads CASSPWMGPGGDEQFF. DNA of the CDR3: TGTGCCAGCAGCCCCTGGATGGGGCCAGGGGGGGATGAGCAGTTCTTC. Full variable domain (remainder filled in from reference TRBV9 and TRBJ2-1): DSGVTQTPKHLITATGQRVTLRCSPRSGDLSVYWYQQSLDQGLQFLIQYYNGEERAKGNILERFSAQQFPDLHSELNLSSLELGDSALYFCASSPWMGPGGDEQFFGPGTRLTVL.

The DNA for the CDR3 is TGCAGTGCCGAGGGAGGGACTAGCGGGAGAGGCGAGCAGTACTTC. Translation gives CSAEGGTSGRGEQYF. The V and J genes are TRBV20-1 and TRBJ2-7; 14 bases are shared with TRBD2. This CDR3 comprises 15 residues. Per the germline V gene, CDR1 is DFQATT and CDR2 is SNEGSKA (reference sequence). The junction had 10 bases not matched to a gene; V was cut back by 6 bases and J by 6 bases.

This chain connects TRBV18 to TRBJ1-1; D uncertain. The CDR3 length is 12 residues. Germline V lookup: CDR1 KGHSH, CDR2 LQKENI. V lost 0 bases and J lost 8, with 7 bases in between. The CDR3 DNA is TGTGCCAGCTCACCACCGTTGAGGGAAGCTTTCTTT. Translating it yields CASSPPLREAFF.

The chain links TRBV10-3 to TRBJ2-1, with 9 bases matching TRBD2. Germline-derived CDR1 and CDR2 are ENHRY and SYGVKD. The CDR3 sequence is 14 residues long. The trim removed 4 bases at V and 6 bases at J, leaving 4 bases unmatched. The CDR3 DNA reads as TGTGCCATCAGTGGACTAGCGGCCCCCAATGAGCAGTTCTTC. This codes for CAISGLAAPNEQFF.

The chain couples TRBV6-5 to TRBJ1-2; TRBD1 matches 9 bases. The CDR3 has 15 amino acids. The germline gives CDR1 MNHEY, CDR2 SVGAGI. Germline trimming cut 2 bases from V and 4 bases from J; bases unmatched to any gene: 5. The CDR3 bases are TGTGCCAGCAGTTACCTCGGACAGGGGTTCTATGGCTACACCTTC. This sequence encodes CASSYLGQGFYGYTF.

V and J are TRBV7-2 and TRBJ2-7; 11 nucleotides agree with TRBD2. There are 15 residues in the CDR3. The V gene end was trimmed by 5 bases and the J gene end by 7 bases; junction bases not matched to a gene: 10. From germline, CDR1 is SGHTA and CDR2 FQGNSA. The CDR3 DNA follows: TGTGCCAGCAGCCGTGGGCTAGCGGGAGGAAGGGAGCAGTACTTC. Translation: CASSRGLAGGREQYF.

A word on this clonotype: A read error may produce the germline difference seen at one junction end. The rearrangement links TRBV10-2 to TRBJ2-7, with D possibly being TRBD2 (6 bases). This CDR3 comprises 14 residues. The V gene's germline CDR1 is WSHSY and CDR2 SAAADI. CDR3 protein: CAIRTAGSSYELYF. CDR3 sequence (DNA): TGCGCCATAAGGACGGCGGGGAGCTCCTACGAGCTGTACTTC.

The chain couples TRBV6-6 to TRBJ2-7, with TRBD1 matching 12 bases. Trimming took 6 bases from V and 2 from J; bases not matched to a gene: 11. CDR1 is MNHNY and CDR2 is SVGAGI in the germline V gene (reference sequence). The CDR3 runs to 17 residues. The CDR3 sequence is CASSRDRGRSVPYEQYF. CDR3 coding DNA: TGTGCCAGCAGCCGGGACAGGGGGCGGTCTGTTCCCTACGAGCAGTACTTC.

CDR3 amino acids: CASSRTGIGDEQYF. CDR3 nucleotide sequence: TGTGCCAGCAGCCGTACAGGGATCGGGGACGAGCAGTACTTC. J is TRBJ2-7 and V is TRBV7-9, with D perhaps TRBD1 (6 bases). V lost 5 bases and J 5 bases, leaving 16 bases between the germline ends. From germline, CDR1 is SEHNR and CDR2 FQNEAQ (reference sequence). The CDR3 totals 14 residues.

This chain links TRBV29-1 with TRBJ2-1, with D maybe TRBD2 (6 bases). V lost 4 bases and J lost 4, with 8 bases in between. Germline V gene lookup returns CDR1 SQVTM and CDR2 ANQGSEA. This CDR3 region has 12 residues. DNA for the CDR3: TGCAGCGTTGGTCGGGGGTACAATGAGCAGTTCTTC. Amino acid sequence: CSVGRGYNEQFF.